The next 22 T cell receptor beta chains were all read from a single sample in a study of PD-L1 blockade in urothelial cancer. Sequencing used immunoSEQ multiplex PCR; TCRdb keeps in-frame clones, though not all of them. The repertoire holds just over 35,000 clones, with approximately 88% as singletons. Time point meaning: peripheral blood 6 weeks after treatment start. Sequenced material: PBMCs, taken around atezolizumab (anti-PD-L1) treatment. The receptor source for this set is a man aged 40-49 years with urothelial cancer.

The chain is built from TRBV11-2 and TRBJ2-5, with 7 positions matching TRBD1. The trim removed 0 bases at V and 5 bases at J, leaving 6 bases unmatched. Germline V CDR1 and CDR2: SGHAT, FQNNGV. The CDR3 is made up of 15 amino acids. The CDR3 DNA sequence: TGTGCCAGCAGCTTAGAAGGGGGCGCGAGGGAGACCCAGTACTTC. It encodes CASSLEGGARETQYF.

V and J are TRBV5-1 and TRBJ2-6; TRBD1 agrees at 9 bases. Germline V lookup: CDR1 SGHRS, CDR2 YFSETQ. V lost 4 bases and J lost 0; bases outside the gene matches: 11. The CDR3 has 19 residues. CDR3 sequence: CASSVPPGQGISGANVLTF. CDR3 DNA sequence: TGCGCCAGCAGCGTACCCCCGGGACAGGGCATCTCTGGGGCCAACGTCCTGACTTTC. Using reference TRBV5-1 and TRBJ2-6 for the parts outside the CDR3, the full variable domain is KAGVTQTPRYLIKTRGQQVTLSCSPISGHRSVSWYQQTPGQGLQFLFEYFSETQRNKGNFPGRFSGRQFSNSRSEMNVSTLELGDSALYLCASSVPPGQGISGANVLTFGAGSRLTVL.

This clone was seen only once. Here the CDR3 reads CASSVSPFSGANVLTF. The CDR3 DNA is TGTGCCAGCAGCGTGTCTCCTTTCTCTGGGGCCAACGTCCTGACTTTC. The chain couples TRBV9 to TRBJ2-6; D is uncertain. Trimming shortened V by 2 bases and J by 0 bases, and 9 bases separated the two germline ends. Germline loops: CDR1 SGDLS, CDR2 YYNGEE. This CDR3 comprises 16 residues.

A word on this clone: Additional DNA sequences in this sample encode the identical CDR3. The chain links TRBV7-6 to TRBJ2-5; a possible D gene is TRBD2 (5 bases). The CDR3 totals 11 residues. The V end lost 7 bases, the J end lost 5 bases, and 8 bases lay between the germline ends. Germline V lookup: CDR1 SGHVS, CDR2 FNYEAQ. This CDR3 reads CASTTGETQYF. The CDR3, as DNA: TGTGCCAGCACCACGGGGGAGACCCAGTACTTC. Complete variable domain (other parts from reference TRBV7-6 and TRBJ2-5): GAGVSQSPRYKVTKRGQDVALRCDPISGHVSLYWYRQALGQGPEFLTYFNYEAQQDKSGLPNDRFSAERPEGSISTLTIQRTEQRDSAMYRCASTTGETQYFGPGTRLLVL.

This rearrangement joins TRBV7-2 to TRBJ2-7; maybe TRBD2 (5 bases). The V end lost 0 bases, the J end lost 4 bases, and 10 bases lay between the germline ends. The CDR3 is 14 residues long. Germline V gene data show CDR1 as SGHTA and CDR2 as FQGNSA. The chain's CDR3 is CASSLATGWYEQYF. The CDR3 coding sequence is TGTGCCAGCAGCTTAGCTACGGGGTGGTACGAGCAGTACTTC.

V is TRBV5-6 and J is TRBJ2-7; tentative D call: TRBD2 (5 bases). This CDR3 has 13 residues. V dropped 0 bases and J dropped 6 bases, with 10 bases sitting between them. Looked up from germline, CDR1 is SGHDT and CDR2 is YYEEEE. The CDR3 sequence is CASSLGGRGEQYF. The CDR3 DNA is TGTGCCAGCAGCTTGGGTGGACGGGGCGAGCAGTACTTC.

The CDR3 sequence is CASSLGPGQPQHF. The CDR3 DNA follows: TGTGCCAGCAGCTTAGGGCCTGGTCAGCCCCAGCATTTT. The gene calls are TRBV7-6 and TRBJ1-5; no clear D gene. Germline CDR1 reads SGHVS; CDR2 reads FNYEAQ. This CDR3 is built from 13 residues. Trimming removed 1 base from V and 6 bases from J, with 7 bases in between.

This chain joins TRBV4-3 and TRBJ2-1, with no clear D. The CDR3 has 11 amino acids. The V end was cut by 5 bases, the J end by 7 bases, with 6 bases between. Germline CDR1 and CDR2: LGHNA and YSLEER. The CDR3 here is CASSEVNEQFF. CDR3 nucleotides: TGCGCCAGCAGCGAGGTTAATGAGCAGTTCTTC.

The chain's CDR3 is CASSRTGYTEAFF. In DNA form, the CDR3 reads TGCGCCAGCAGCCGGACAGGGTACACTGAAGCTTTCTTT. The rearrangement uses TRBV4-3 and TRBJ1-1; 8 bases fit TRBD1. CDR1 and CDR2 (germline): LGHNA, YSLEER. CDR3 length equals 13 residues. V shed 4 bases and J 3 bases; nucleotides not matched to a gene: 1.

The chain has TRBV19 and TRBJ1-2, with 8 bases identical to TRBD1. V gave up 4 bases and J gave up 7 bases; unmatched junction bases: 2. Germline CDR1 and CDR2: LNHDA and SQIVND (reference sequence). There are 12 residues in the CDR3. The CDR3 DNA follows: TGTGCCAGTAGTAAGACAGGGGTTGGCTACACCTTC. This translates into CASSKTGVGYTF.

The gene calls are TRBV6-1 and TRBJ1-1, with D possibly matching TRBD1 (6 bases). Germline V CDR1 and CDR2: MNHNS, SASEGT. V dropped 6 bases and J dropped 1 base, with 12 bases sitting between them. The CDR3 length is 14 residues. The chain's CDR3 is CASRQGWENTEAFF. CDR3 in DNA: TGTGCCAGCAGACAGGGTTGGGAGAACACTGAAGCTTTCTTT.

The DNA of the CDR3 is TGTGCCAGCAGACTAGGGGGCGCGGACACCGGGGAGCTGTTTTTT. It yields the protein CASRLGGADTGELFF. The chain recombines TRBV7-6 with TRBJ2-2, with 7 bases fitting TRBD1. This CDR3 is 15 amino acids long. CDR1 is SGHVS and CDR2 is FNYEAQ in the germline V gene. Losses at the gene ends were 6 bases for V and 3 bases for J; bases not matched to a gene: 7.

This sequence joins TRBV27 and TRBJ1-1, with no clear D. Looked up from germline, CDR1 is MNHEY and CDR2 is SMNVEV (reference sequence). V was pared by 3 bases and J by 6 bases, with 14 bases between. The CDR3 is 14 amino acids. CDR3: CASSFGRSSSEAFF. In DNA form, the CDR3 reads TGTGCCAGCAGTTTCGGTAGGAGCTCATCTGAAGCTTTCTTT.

The chain recombines TRBV14 with TRBJ2-7, with D tentatively TRBD1 (5 bases). The CDR3 consists of 14 residues. Trimming left V 0 bases short and J 5 bases short, with 11 bases between. Germline lookup yields CDR1 SGHDN and CDR2 FVKESK. This CDR3 reads CASSQDEAGNEQYF. The CDR3 bases are TGTGCCAGCAGCCAAGATGAAGCAGGGAACGAGCAGTACTTC.

The chain uses TRBV5-4 and TRBJ2-1; 9 bases map to TRBD1. The trim removed 5 bases at V and 7 bases at J, leaving 19 bases unmatched. The CDR3 has 18 amino acids. CDR1 is SGHNT, CDR2 YYREEE, per germline (reference sequence). The CDR3 region has the DNA TGTGCCAGCAGTTCATCTGGGGCCGGGACAGGGTTTTTAAATGAGCAGTTCTTC. Protein: CASSSSGAGTGFLNEQFF.

V usage is TRBV29-1 and J usage is TRBJ2-7; TRBD1 is a possible D gene (6 bases). CDR1 SQVTM and CDR2 ANQGSEA come from the germline V gene. This CDR3 has 13 amino acids. With 4 bases removed from V and 4 bases from J, the gap between germline ends came to 14 bases. The CDR3, as DNA: TGCAGCGTTGTAGGCAGGGGTAGATACGAGCAGTACTTC. This gives the protein CSVVGRGRYEQYF.

This chain uses TRBV29-1 with TRBJ1-5; D might be TRBD1 (6 bases). The CDR3 runs to 13 residues. Trimming shortened V by 5 bases and J by 6 bases, and 14 bases separated the two germline ends. The germline CDR1 and CDR2 sequences are SQVTM and ANQGSEA. CDR3 bases: TGCAGCGTTAGGGGGGGATTGACTCAGCCCCAGCATTTT. Encoded protein: CSVRGGLTQPQHF. Using reference TRBV29-1 and TRBJ1-5 for the parts outside the CDR3, the full variable domain is SAVISQKPSRDICQRGTSLTIQCQVDSQVTMMFWYRQQPGQSLTLIATANQGSEATYESGFVIDKFPISRPNLTFSTLTVSNMSPEDSSIYLCSVRGGLTQPQHFGDGTRLSIL.

V usage is TRBV16 and J usage is TRBJ1-4; D is perhaps TRBD1 (5 bases). CDR1 KGHSY and CDR2 FQNENV come from the germline V gene. V was pared by 1 base and J by 8 bases, with 11 bases between. The CDR3 is 14 residues long. The CDR3 spells CASSQLTVKEKLFF. CDR3 sequence (DNA): TGTGCCAGCAGCCAATTGACAGTGAAAGAAAAACTGTTTTTT.

This chain uses TRBV6-4 with TRBJ2-5; no clear D gene. CDR3 size: 15 residues. From germline, CDR1 is MRHNA and CDR2 SNTAGT. V was clipped by 1 base and J by 5 bases, with 14 bases between them. CDR3 sequence reads: CASSDYPPARETQYF. The CDR3 DNA sequence: TGTGCCAGCAGTGACTATCCACCCGCCCGGGAGACCCAGTACTTC.

This rearrangement joins TRBV28 to TRBJ2-3; TRBD1 might be the D (6 bases). This CDR3 region has 15 residues. V was shortened by 3 bases and J by 3 bases, with 13 bases between the two germline ends. Looked up from germline, CDR1 is MDHEN and CDR2 is SYDVKM. CDR3 protein: CASSFVQGITDTQYF. The DNA for the CDR3 is TGTGCCAGCAGTTTTGTACAGGGAATTACAGATACGCAGTATTTT.

This rearrangement joins TRBV5-4 to TRBJ2-3; 7 nucleotides align to TRBD1. CDR1 and CDR2 (germline): SGHNT, YYREEE (reference sequence). There are 14 residues in the CDR3. The V segment lost 4 bases and the J segment 3 bases; nucleotides outside the gene matches: 5. CDR3: CASSQGTDTDTQYF. In DNA form, the CDR3 reads TGTGCCAGCAGCCAAGGGACAGATACAGATACGCAGTATTTT.

The gene calls are TRBV28 and TRBJ1-1, with 9 bases identical to TRBD1. Germline V gene sequence: CDR1 MDHEN, CDR2 SYDVKM. CDR3 size: 16 residues. Trimming took 2 bases from V and 3 from J; bases not matched to a gene: 7. As DNA, the CDR3 is TGTGCCAGCAGTTTAACAGGGGGCGCCGTGGACACTGAAGCTTTCTTT. It codes for CASSLTGGAVDTEAFF.